A single count supports the clone carrying this T cell receptor (beta chain). Different DNA sequences within this sample yield the same CDR3. Methods used by the authors: Reference gene primer amplification yielded estimated nucleated cell counts. The assay was immunoSEQ multiplex PCR, and TCRdb's table has in-frame clones only and misses some. V, J and clone size are those of that table, while D and trimming were read from the DNA. The profile shows 95,000 to 150,000 clones, 70% to 85% of them singletons. J was trimmed by 4 bases and V by 4 bases; bases with no gene match: 9. Germline CDR1 and CDR2: LNHDA and SQIVND (reference sequence). The CDR3 consists of 16 residues. The data were taken from a study of blood T cell repertoires in COVID-19. Across the study: Spain, Italy and the United States supplied samples that represented acute and convalescent COVID-19. From T cells, B-cell-depleted T cells, or PBMCs came the material, which was cDNA or gDNA.

This receptor was obtained from a woman in her sixties or seventies with acute or convalescent COVID-19. Material: peripheral blood. The gene calls are TRBV19 and TRBJ1-5, with 8 bases matching TRBD1. The CDR3 DNA sequence: TGTGCCAGTAGTACAGGACAGGGAGGCTTGAATCAGCCCCAGCATTTT. It is translated as CASSTGQGGLNQPQHF.